The 16 T cell receptor beta chains in this list originate from one sample, sequenced in a study of cytomegalovirus exposure and HLA in healthy donors. Use of 60 Vbeta and 13 Jbeta primers characterized the PCR. Sequencing used immunoSEQ multiplex PCR; TCRdb keeps in-frame clones, though not all of them. This sample's table has about 200,000 clones. Sequencing was performed on PBMCs. Receptors originate from a man aged 30 to 45 in good health and CMV-seronegative.

The chain carries TRBV5-1 and TRBJ2-7, with 10 bases aligning to TRBD1. The junction had 7 bases not matched to a gene; V was cut back by 1 base and J by 0 bases. This CDR3 has 17 residues. Germline values: CDR1 SGHRS, CDR2 YFSETQ. This chain's CDR3 is CASSLKMTGGYSYEQYF. The CDR3 bases are TGCGCCAGCAGCTTGAAGATGACAGGGGGCTACTCCTACGAGCAGTACTTC.

The chain combines TRBV18 with TRBJ1-2; 12 bases fit TRBD1. The germline gives CDR1 KGHSH, CDR2 LQKENI. Trimming removed 3 bases from V and 4 bases from J; junction bases left unmatched: 9. The CDR3 has 17 amino acids. Here the CDR3 DNA reads TGTGCCAGCTCACCCTGGGGACAGGGGGCGCTTGGCTATGGCTACACCTTC. Its protein is CASSPWGQGALGYGYTF.

V and J are TRBV19 and TRBJ1-1, with 9 bases that match TRBD1. CDR1 is LNHDA and CDR2 is SQIVND in the germline V gene (reference sequence). The CDR3 spans 14 residues. The trim removed 3 bases at V and 1 base at J, leaving 0 bases unmatched. The CDR3 region has the DNA TGTGCCAGTAGTATGGACAGGGGGAACACTGAAGCTTTCTTT. This translates into CASSMDRGNTEAFF. The full variable domain, completed using reference TRBV19 and TRBJ1-1, is DGGITQSPKYLFRKEGQNVTLSCEQNLNHDAMYWYRQDPGQGLRLIYYSQIVNDFQKGDIAEGYSVSREKKESFPLTVTSAQKNPTAFYLCASSMDRGNTEAFFGQGTRLTVV.

Notes on this clone: One end of the junction fails to match germline, which may point to a read error. V gene TRBV5-1 combines with J gene TRBJ2-5; TRBD2 agrees at 14 bases. Germline CDR1 and CDR2: SGHRS and YFSETQ. This CDR3 spans 17 amino acids. CDR3 coding DNA: TGCGCCAGCAGTTTGGGACTAGCGGGAGCGACACAAGAGACCCAGTACTTC. Encoded protein: CASSLGLAGATQETQYF.

The rearrangement links TRBV10-3 to TRBJ1-1; 8 nucleotides line up with TRBD1. The germline V gene has CDR1 ENHRY and CDR2 SYGVKD. V shed 4 bases and J 0 bases; nucleotides not matched to a gene: 4. CDR3 length equals 15 residues. The CDR3 bases are TGTGCCATCAGTGGCCAGACAGGGGTGAACACTGAAGCTTTCTTT. This encodes CAISGQTGVNTEAFF.

V usage is TRBV6-1 and J usage is TRBJ2-6, with 8 bases identical to TRBD1. CDR1 and CDR2 from the germline V gene are MNHNS and SASEGT. V lost 8 bases, J lost 0 bases, and 9 bases stayed unmatched. There are 17 residues in the CDR3. The CDR3 DNA follows: TGTGCCAGCGGTGTGGGACAGGCCCTCTCTGGGGCCAACGTCCTGACTTTC. It yields the protein CASGVGQALSGANVLTF.

J is TRBJ2-3 and V is TRBV7-2, with 9 positions matching TRBD2. The CDR3 is 16 amino acids. Germline CDR1 reads SGHTA; CDR2 reads FQGNSA. Losses at the gene ends were 5 bases for V and 0 bases for J; bases not matched to a gene: 6. In nucleotides, the CDR3 is TGTGCCAGCAGCCCCACGGGACTAGCAAGCACAGATACGCAGTATTTT. Residues: CASSPTGLASTDTQYF.

The chain recombines TRBV5-1 with TRBJ2-1, with D perhaps matching TRBD2 (5 bases). V was clipped by 3 bases and J by 7 bases, with 14 bases between them. The CDR3 is 14 amino acids. The V gene's germline CDR1 is SGHRS and CDR2 YFSETQ. The CDR3 region is CASSWGRERNEQFF. CDR3 nucleotides: TGCGCCAGCAGCTGGGGAAGGGAGAGGAATGAGCAGTTCTTC.

About this clone: The junction differs from germline at one of its ends, possibly a read error. V usage is TRBV19 and J usage is TRBJ1-6, with 11 bases fitting TRBD1. CDR1 is LNHDA, CDR2 SQIVND, per germline (reference sequence). CDR3 length equals 16 residues. The CDR3 bases are TGTGCCAGTAGATCGGGGGGACAGGGGGATAATTCACCCCCCCACTTT. Amino acid sequence: CASRSGGQGDNSPPHF.

CDR3 in DNA: TGTGCCAGCAGCGCAGGACAGGGGATCCGAAATTCACCCCTCCACTTT. Its translation: CASSAGQGIRNSPLHF. This chain connects TRBV9 to TRBJ1-6, with TRBD1 matching 9 bases. CDR3 size: 16 residues. The germline V gene has CDR1 SGDLS and CDR2 YYNGEE. Trimming cost V 3 bases and J 7 bases; bases outside gene matches: 8.

V gene TRBV27 combines with J gene TRBJ2-5, with 10 bases fitting TRBD2. Germline trimming cut 3 bases from V and 4 bases from J; bases unmatched to any gene: 11. The CDR3 spans 17 residues. CDR1 is MNHEY and CDR2 is SMNVEV in the germline V gene (reference sequence). This CDR3 reads CASSFKSGGAGGETQYF. The CDR3 DNA reads as TGTGCCAGCAGTTTTAAGAGCGGGGGGGCCGGAGGAGAGACCCAGTACTTC.

This chain connects TRBV28 to TRBJ1-5; 8 bases fit TRBD1. V was clipped by 6 bases and J by 3 bases; unmatched bases: 7. The germline gives CDR1 MDHEN, CDR2 SYDVKM. The CDR3 is 15 residues long. In DNA form, the CDR3 reads TGTGCCAGCAGACCGGACAGGGAGGTCAATCAGCCCCAGCATTTT. Translated: CASRPDREVNQPQHF.

J is TRBJ2-1 and V is TRBV7-9; 12 nucleotides match TRBD1. J lost 6 bases, V lost 5 bases, and 5 bases had no gene match. Germline V CDR1 and CDR2: SEHNR, FQNEAQ (reference sequence). The CDR3 sequence is 15 residues long. Here the CDR3 DNA reads TGTGCCAGCAGCCAGGGACAGGGGGCCCTCAATGAGCAGTTCTTC. This encodes CASSQGQGALNEQFF.

V is TRBV7-7 and J is TRBJ2-5; 7 nucleotides match TRBD1. From germline, CDR1 is SSHAT and CDR2 FNYEAQ (reference sequence). V was pared by 5 bases and J by 3 bases, with 6 bases of the junction left unmatched. This CDR3 is 14 amino acids long. The CDR3 coding sequence is TGTGCCAGCAGCCCGACAGGGTTAAAAGAGACCCAGTACTTC. This translates into CASSPTGLKETQYF.

The chain couples TRBV19 to TRBJ1-4; D might be TRBD1 (6 bases). CDR1 is LNHDA and CDR2 is SQIVND in the germline V gene (reference sequence). With 8 bases removed from V and 0 bases from J, the gap between germline ends came to 10 bases. This CDR3 contains 14 residues. The CDR3 nucleotides read TGTGCCAGTCAAACAGGGACAACTAATGAAAAACTGTTTTTT. Translation gives CASQTGTTNEKLFF. Full variable domain (rest looked up from reference TRBV19 and TRBJ1-4): DGGITQSPKYLFRKEGQNVTLSCEQNLNHDAMYWYRQDPGQGLRLIYYSQIVNDFQKGDIAEGYSVSREKKESFPLTVTSAQKNPTAFYLCASQTGTTNEKLFFGSGTQLSVL.

The genes are TRBV18 and TRBJ1-3; 8 nucleotides agree with TRBD1. The germline CDR1 and CDR2 sequences are KGHSH and LQKENI. The trim removed 1 base at V and 2 bases at J, leaving 1 base unmatched. There are 15 residues in the CDR3. The CDR3 DNA reads TGTGCCAGCTCACCACTGACAGGGGCTGGAAACACCATATATTTT. Its translation: CASSPLTGAGNTIYF.